Below, 19 T cell receptor beta chains from the same sample are listed, as sequenced in a study of tumor-infiltrating lymphocytes in primary liver carcinoma. Total RNA amounting to approximately 460 ng was the source from which TCR beta cDNA was made with a constant-region primer. TCR beta libraries came from three nested multiplex PCR rounds using slightly modified ARM-PCR. Use of TRBV1-TRBV30 forward primers with a C-beta reverse primer characterized the first two PCR rounds, which lasted around 11 cycles each. TCRdb recomputed calls from the multiplex PCR reads with MiXCR, one row per CDR3 protein. The sample has 100,000 or so distinct CDR3 sequences; around two thirds are singletons. Joint extraction of RNA and DNA used roughly 19-33 mg of bulk tissue that was unsorted. The sample was liver tumor tissue from sampling region 2. Documented subset: tumor region T2, inferior pole. These receptors were taken from a woman aged 55 to 70 with primary liver carcinoma and hepatitis B virus infection.

The chain is built from TRBV7-8 and TRBJ2-7; TRBD2 agrees at 9 bases. This CDR3 spans 16 amino acids. Germline CDR1 is SGHVS and CDR2 is FQNEAQ. V shed 0 bases, J shed 6 bases, and the junction held 9 bases outside the gene matches. In DNA form, the CDR3 reads TGTGCCAGCAGCTTAGCCCGGACTAGCGAGAGCCCCGAGCAGTACTTC. Translated, it gives CASSLARTSESPEQYF. The full variable domain, rest sourced from reference TRBV7-8 and TRBJ2-7, is GAGVSQSPRYKVAKRGQDVALRCDPISGHVSLFWYQQALGQGPEFLTYFQNEAQLDKSGLPSDRFFAERPEGSVSTLKIQRTQQEDSAVYLCASSLARTSESPEQYFGPGTRLTVT.

Notes on this clonotype: One end of the junction varies from germline; a read error may be responsible. This rearrangement joins TRBV11-2 to TRBJ2-2; a possible D gene is TRBD2 (5 bases). The germline CDR1 and CDR2 sequences are SGHAT and FQNNGV. CDR3 size: 16 residues. This CDR3 reads CAGSDGPNTNTGEMFF. In DNA form, the CDR3 reads TGTGCCGGCAGCGACGGACCCAACACGAACACCGGGGAGATGTTTTTT.

This clonotype was counted many times. V is TRBV10-2 and J is TRBJ1-2, with D possibly TRBD1 on 5 matching bases. The CDR3 runs to 14 residues. Looked up from germline, CDR1 is WSHSY and CDR2 is SAAADI. The V and J ends lost 2 bases and 1 base respectively, with 8 bases between them. The CDR3 sequence: CASSEPGSNYGYTF. As DNA, the CDR3 is TGCGCCAGCAGTGAGCCAGGGAGTAACTATGGCTACACCTTC.

The chain combines TRBV6-1 with TRBJ2-2; 8 bases line up with TRBD1. V trimming: 7 bases; J trimming: 10 bases; junction bases outside the gene matches: 11. This CDR3 has 14 amino acids. In germline, CDR1 is MNHNS, CDR2 SASEGT. CDR3 sequence: CASNTGGSTKELFF. The CDR3 region has the DNA TGTGCCAGCAATACAGGGGGTAGCACCAAGGAGCTGTTTTTT.

By share of the sample, this clonotype is medium-sized. One junction end does not reproduce the germline sequence, and a read error may be involved. The CDR3 sequence is CSVEGGTGDQETQYF. The DNA for the CDR3 is TGCAGCGTGGAAGGGGGGACAGGGGACCAAGAGACCCAGTACTTC. The chain combines TRBV29-1 with TRBJ2-5; the match to TRBD1 covers 10 bases. Germline V gene data show CDR1 as SQVTM and CDR2 as ANQGSEA. CDR3 size: 15 residues. Supplemented by reference TRBV29-1 and TRBJ2-5, the full variable domain reads SAVISQKPSRDICQRGTSLTIQCQVDSQVTMMFWYRQQPGQSLTLIATANQGSEATYESGFVIDKFPISRPNLTFSTLTVSNMSPEDSSIYLCSVEGGTGDQETQYFGPGTRLLVL.

The V gene is TRBV6-4, the J gene TRBJ2-2; D remains unclear. CDR1 is MRHNA, CDR2 SNTAGT, per germline. This CDR3 region has 12 residues. The CDR3 nucleotides are TGTGTAAGCAGTCCTAGTTCCGGGGAGCTGTTTTTT. Translation: CVSSPSSGELFF.

As to this clonotype: A much more abundant neighbour one base away suggests this may be a read error. The chain is built from TRBV28 and TRBJ2-7, with D uncertain. Per the germline V gene, CDR1 is MDHEN and CDR2 is SYDVKM. This CDR3 has 11 residues. V shed 7 bases and J shed 5 bases, with 9 bases lying between them. The DNA of the CDR3 is TGTGCCAGCACCCAAGCCCACGAGCAGTACTTC. This codes for CASTQAHEQYF.

Comments on this clonotype: A read error may explain this, as a much larger clone is one base away. V and J are TRBV6-5 and TRBJ2-7, with D perhaps matching TRBD1 (5 bases). CDR3 length: 13 amino acids. The germline gives CDR1 MNHEY, CDR2 SVGAGI. The CDR3 here is CTSRIGAAYEQYF. The CDR3 DNA reads as TGTACCAGCAGAATAGGGGCCGCATACGAGCAGTACTTC.

Worth noting for this clonotype: Here the CDR3 omits its conserved ending phenylalanine or tryptophan, so a read error is the likely source. Because the CDR3's place on the DNA is in doubt, the DNA is left out and the CDR3 is given as listed by TCRdb. J is TRBJ2-3 and V is TRBV6-5; TRBD2, the table's D call, was not compared with the DNA. CDR1 and CDR2 from the germline V gene are MNHEY and SVGAGI. Including both end residues, the CDR3 is 13 amino acids long. CDR3 sequence: CASSYSPQNTEYI.

The rearrangement joins TRBV11-1 to TRBJ2-2; no reliable D call. Trimming cost V 8 bases and J 6 bases, with 16 bases left between them. CDR1 is SGHAT, CDR2 FQDESV, per germline (reference sequence). This CDR3 has 14 residues. This CDR3 reads CASGPSLDAGELFF. Here the CDR3 DNA reads TGTGCCAGCGGACCGAGCCTAGACGCCGGGGAGCTGTTTTTT.

This clonotype was seen a single time. The chain combines TRBV7-3 with TRBJ2-1; D is uncertain. The CDR3 loop spans 15 amino acids. Germline lookup yields CDR1 SGHTA and CDR2 FQGTGA. The V gene lost 6 bases and the J gene lost 0 bases, with 12 bases spanning the gap. This CDR3 reads CASSSGSPSYNEQFF. CDR3 coding DNA: TGTGCCAGCAGTTCCGGGTCACCCTCCTACAATGAGCAGTTCTTC.

On this clonotype itself: An end of the junction does not agree with germline; a read error may underlie this. This chain uses TRBV11-2 with TRBJ2-5; D ambiguous. CDR3 length equals 14 residues. Germline V gives CDR1 SGHAT, CDR2 FQNNGV. The CDR3 region is CASSIEFWVEIQYF. The DNA of the CDR3 is TGTGCCAGCAGCATAGAGTTCTGGGTTGAGATCCAGTACTTC.

As concerns this clonotype: One junction end does not reproduce the germline sequence, and a read error may be involved. The V gene is TRBV11-1, the J gene TRBJ2-7, with 10 bases lining up with TRBD2. This CDR3 has 14 residues. Germline loops: CDR1 SGHAT, CDR2 FQDESV (reference sequence). Here the CDR3 reads CVSSLDLAGVERYF. In DNA form, the CDR3 reads TGTGTCAGCAGCTTAGACCTAGCGGGAGTCGAGCGGTACTTC.

On this clonotype itself: A much larger clone lies one base from this, so it may be a read error. V usage is TRBV5-1 and J usage is TRBJ2-7, with D hard to call. CDR3 length equals 12 residues. Germline values: CDR1 SGHRS, CDR2 YFSETQ. V lost 4 bases and J 7 bases, leaving 12 bases between the germline ends. The CDR3 DNA sequence: TGCGCCAGCAGCCCTTATCTGGGGGAGCAGTACTTC. This translates into CASSPYLGEQYF.

About this clonotype: This may come from a read error, since a much larger clone is one base off. The chain is built from TRBV18 and TRBJ2-3, with a tentative D call TRBD1 (5 bases). Germline V gene lookup returns CDR1 KGHSH and CDR2 LQKENI. CDR3 length equals 13 residues. The V end was cut by 8 bases, the J end by 6 bases, with 15 bases between. The CDR3 nucleotides read TGTGCCAGCGAACAGGTTCGTGATGATACGCAGTATTTT. It specifies CASEQVRDDTQYF.

This clonotype has a handful of counts. A much larger clonotype is one base distant, so this may be a read error. The V gene is TRBV10-1, the J gene TRBJ2-7, with TRBD2 as a possible D gene (5 bases). CDR3 length: 13 residues. CDR1 is WNHNN, CDR2 SYGVQD, per germline (reference sequence). The CDR3 loop is CASSEHLDCLQSF. The CDR3 DNA is TGCGCCAGCAGTGAACACCTGGACTGCCTTCAGAGCTTC.

In the case of this clonotype: Mismatch with germline at one junction end may stem from a read error. The chain joins TRBV12-3 or TRBV12-4 to TRBJ1-1; tentatively, D is TRBD1 (5 bases). CDR3 size: 12 residues. The CDR3 DNA is TGTGTCAGCAGTTCAGGGTACACTGAAGCTTCCTTT. This codes for CVSSSGYTEASF.

In regard to this clonotype: A read error may produce the germline difference seen at one junction end. CDR3 loop: CAGSSLRGGFQETQYF. The CDR3 DNA reads as TGTGCCGGCAGCTCACTGAGGGGGGGCTTCCAAGAGACCCAGTACTTC. The genes are TRBV11-2 and TRBJ2-5, with a possible D match to TRBD2 (7 bases). This CDR3 spans 16 amino acids. Germline V lookup: CDR1 SGHAT, CDR2 FQNNGV.

This clonotype is deemed medium-sized (0.01 to 0.1%). V is TRBV6-1 and J is TRBJ1-5, with D unclear. V lost 8 bases and J 6 bases, leaving 23 bases between the germline ends. Germline CDR1 reads MNHNS; CDR2 reads SASEGT. The length of the CDR3 is 16 residues. The CDR3 nucleotides read TGTGCCAGCCGAGGGTGGGCCCCGGGTCTACCTCAGCCCCAGCATTTT. Its translation: CASRGWAPGLPQPQHF.